This TCR beta chain stems from a study of cytomegalovirus exposure and HLA in healthy donors. Whole-study findings and limits: The authors listed around 150 TCR beta chains as cytomegalovirus-associated.

PCR used 60 Vbeta primers and 13 Jbeta primers. Produced via immunoSEQ multiplex PCR; TCRdb's table is partial and in-frame only. The sample lists 100,000 to 150,000 clones, around 77% occurring once. Comment on this clone: What it recognizes is unknown.

This receptor was taken from a woman aged 60 to 75 in good health and CMV-seronegative. Sequencing used PBMCs.

Here the CDR3 reads CASSDLGLAGFYEQYF. CDR3 in DNA: TGTGCCAGCAGTGACCTCGGACTAGCGGGATTTTACGAGCAGTACTTC. The chain combines TRBV25-1 with TRBJ2-7; 12 bases are a match to TRBD2. The germline V gene encodes CDR1 MGHDK and CDR2 SYGVNS. V was clipped by 3 bases and J by 4 bases; unmatched bases: 7. The CDR3 runs 16 residues.